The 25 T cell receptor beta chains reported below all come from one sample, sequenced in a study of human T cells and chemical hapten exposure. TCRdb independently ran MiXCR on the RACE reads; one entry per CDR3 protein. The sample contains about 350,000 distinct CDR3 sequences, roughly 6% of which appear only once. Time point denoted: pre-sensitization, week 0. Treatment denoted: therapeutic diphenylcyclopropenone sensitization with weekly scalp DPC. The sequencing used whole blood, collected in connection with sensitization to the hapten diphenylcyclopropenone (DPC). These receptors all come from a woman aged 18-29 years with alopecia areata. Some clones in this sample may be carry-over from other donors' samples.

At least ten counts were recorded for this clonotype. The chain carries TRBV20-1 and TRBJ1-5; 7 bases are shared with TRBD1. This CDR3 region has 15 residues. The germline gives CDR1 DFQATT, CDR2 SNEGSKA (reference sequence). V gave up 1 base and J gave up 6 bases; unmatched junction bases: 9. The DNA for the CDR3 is TGCAGTGCTAGAGTTCAGGCAGGGGGGGGTCAGCCCCAGCATTTT. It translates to CSARVQAGGGQPQHF.

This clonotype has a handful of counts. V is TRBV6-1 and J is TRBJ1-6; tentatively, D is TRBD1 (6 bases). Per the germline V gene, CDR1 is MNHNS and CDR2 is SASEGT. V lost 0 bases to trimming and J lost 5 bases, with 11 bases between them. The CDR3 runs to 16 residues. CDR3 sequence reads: CASSEAGGRNNSPLHF. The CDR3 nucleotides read TGTGCCAGCAGTGAAGCGGGGGGGCGGAATAATTCACCCCTCCACTTT.

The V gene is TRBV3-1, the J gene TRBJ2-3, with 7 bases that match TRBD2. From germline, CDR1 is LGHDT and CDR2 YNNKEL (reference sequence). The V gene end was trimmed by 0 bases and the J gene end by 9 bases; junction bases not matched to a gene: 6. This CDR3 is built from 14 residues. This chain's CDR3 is CASSQDRGGGTQYF. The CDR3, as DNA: TGTGCCAGCAGCCAAGATCGCGGCGGGGGAACGCAGTATTTT.

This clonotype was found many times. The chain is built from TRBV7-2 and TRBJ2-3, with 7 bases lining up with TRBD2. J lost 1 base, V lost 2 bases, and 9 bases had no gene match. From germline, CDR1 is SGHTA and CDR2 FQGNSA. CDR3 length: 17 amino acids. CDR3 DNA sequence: TGTGCCAGCAGCTTAATGGTGGTTCGGGGGGGCACAGATACGCAGTATTTT. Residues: CASSLMVVRGGTDTQYF. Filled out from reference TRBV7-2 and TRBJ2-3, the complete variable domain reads GAGVSQSPSNKVTEKGKDVELRCDPISGHTALYWYRQSLGQGLEFLIYFQGNSAPDKSGLPSDRFSAERTGGSVSTLTIQRTQQEDSAVYLCASSLMVVRGGTDTQYFGPGTRLTVL.

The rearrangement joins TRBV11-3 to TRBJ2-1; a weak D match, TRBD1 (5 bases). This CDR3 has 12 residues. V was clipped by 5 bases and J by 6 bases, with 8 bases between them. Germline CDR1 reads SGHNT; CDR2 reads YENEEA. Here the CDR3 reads CASSVTGNEQFF. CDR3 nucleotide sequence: TGTGCCAGCAGCGTTACAGGCAATGAGCAGTTCTTC.

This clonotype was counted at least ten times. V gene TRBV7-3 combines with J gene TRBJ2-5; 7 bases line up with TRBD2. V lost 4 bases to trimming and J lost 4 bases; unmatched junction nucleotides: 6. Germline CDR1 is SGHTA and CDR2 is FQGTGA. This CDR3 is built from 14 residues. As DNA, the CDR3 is TGTGCCAGCAGCTCCCGCCGCGGGGGAGAGACCCAGTACTTC. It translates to CASSSRRGGETQYF. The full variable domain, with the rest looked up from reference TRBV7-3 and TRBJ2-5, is GAGVSQTPSNKVTEKGKYVELRCDPISGHTALYWYRQSLGQGPEFLIYFQGTGAADDSGLPNDRFFAVRPEGSVSTLKIQRTERGDSAVYLCASSSRRGGETQYFGPGTRLLVL.

As DNA, the CDR3 is TGTGCCATCGGGGAGGGGACAGCCGCATCCGAGCAGTACTTC. It codes for CAIGEGTAASEQYF. The chain carries TRBV10-3 and TRBJ2-7; possibly TRBD1 or TRBD2 for D (7 bases each). The CDR3 has 14 residues. Germline V gene data show CDR1 as ENHRY and CDR2 as SYGVKD. V lost 8 bases and J lost 6, with 20 bases in between.

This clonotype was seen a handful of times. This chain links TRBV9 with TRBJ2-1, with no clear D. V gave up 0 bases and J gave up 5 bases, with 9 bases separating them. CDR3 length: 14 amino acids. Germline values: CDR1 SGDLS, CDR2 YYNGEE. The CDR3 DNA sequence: TGTGCCAGCAGCGTAGATGTATTAGACAATGAGCAGTTCTTC. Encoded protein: CASSVDVLDNEQFF.

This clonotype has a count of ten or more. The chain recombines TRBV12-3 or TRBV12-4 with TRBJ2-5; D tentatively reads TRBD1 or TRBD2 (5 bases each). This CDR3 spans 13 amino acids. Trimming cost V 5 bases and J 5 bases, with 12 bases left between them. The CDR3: CASSPGRRETQYF. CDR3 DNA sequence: TGTGCCAGCAGTCCGGGGCGTCGGGAGACCCAGTACTTC.

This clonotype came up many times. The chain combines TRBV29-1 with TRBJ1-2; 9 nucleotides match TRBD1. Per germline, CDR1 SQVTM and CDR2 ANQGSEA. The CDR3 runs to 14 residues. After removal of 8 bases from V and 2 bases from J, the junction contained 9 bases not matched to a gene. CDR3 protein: CSFSPGTGNYGYTF. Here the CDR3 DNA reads TGCAGCTTCTCCCCCGGGACAGGGAACTATGGCTACACCTTC.

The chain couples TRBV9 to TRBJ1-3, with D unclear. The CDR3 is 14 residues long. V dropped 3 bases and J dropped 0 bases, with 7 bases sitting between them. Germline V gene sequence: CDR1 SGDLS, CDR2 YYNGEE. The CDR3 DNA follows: TGTGCCAGCAGCGCCAGTAGCTCTGGAAACACCATATATTTT. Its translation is CASSASSSGNTIYF.

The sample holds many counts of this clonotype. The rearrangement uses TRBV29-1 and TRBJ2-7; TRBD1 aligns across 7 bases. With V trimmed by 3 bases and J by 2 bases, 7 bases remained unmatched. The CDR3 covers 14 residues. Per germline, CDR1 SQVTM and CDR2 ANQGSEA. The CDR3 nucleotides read TGCAGCGTTGAGGTAGGGGACAGAGCCTACGAGCAGTACTTC. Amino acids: CSVEVGDRAYEQYF.

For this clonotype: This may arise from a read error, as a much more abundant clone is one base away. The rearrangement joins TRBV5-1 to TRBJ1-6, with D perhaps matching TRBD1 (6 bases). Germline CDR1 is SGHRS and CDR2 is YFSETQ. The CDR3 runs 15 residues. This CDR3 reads CASSLEGGANSPHHF. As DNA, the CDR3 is TGCGCCAGCAGCTTGGAGGGGGGCGCAAATTCACCCCACCACTTT.

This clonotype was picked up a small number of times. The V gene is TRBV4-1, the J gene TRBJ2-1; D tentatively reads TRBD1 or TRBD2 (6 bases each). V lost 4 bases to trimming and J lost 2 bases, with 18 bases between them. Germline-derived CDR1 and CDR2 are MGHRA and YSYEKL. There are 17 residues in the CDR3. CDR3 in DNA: TGCGCCAGCAGCCTCGGGGGCGCCGGGGGTCCCTACAATGAGCAGTTCTTC. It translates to CASSLGGAGGPYNEQFF.

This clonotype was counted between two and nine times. This chain's CDR3 is CASSSIKARNRALYGYTF. The CDR3 nucleotides read TGTGCCAGCAGCTCTATAAAAGCCCGAAACAGGGCCCTCTATGGCTACACCTTC. The chain uses TRBV4-2 and TRBJ1-2; tentative D call: TRBD1 (6 bases). This CDR3 region has 18 residues. V was trimmed by 5 bases and J by 4 bases, leaving 26 bases between them. The V gene's germline CDR1 is LGHNA and CDR2 YNFKEQ.

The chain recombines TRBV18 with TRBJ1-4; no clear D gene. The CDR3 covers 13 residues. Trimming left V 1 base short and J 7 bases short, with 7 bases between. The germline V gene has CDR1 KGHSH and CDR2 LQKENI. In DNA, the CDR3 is TGTGCCAGCTCACCACGGTGGGGTGAAAAACTGTTTTTT. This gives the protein CASSPRWGEKLFF.

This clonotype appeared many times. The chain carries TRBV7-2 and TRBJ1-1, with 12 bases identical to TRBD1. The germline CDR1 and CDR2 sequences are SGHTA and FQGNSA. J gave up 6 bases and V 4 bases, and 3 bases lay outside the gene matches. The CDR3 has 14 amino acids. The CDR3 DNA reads TGTGCCAGCAGCTCAGGGACAGGGGGCTCTGAAGCTTTCTTT. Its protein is CASSSGTGGSEAFF.

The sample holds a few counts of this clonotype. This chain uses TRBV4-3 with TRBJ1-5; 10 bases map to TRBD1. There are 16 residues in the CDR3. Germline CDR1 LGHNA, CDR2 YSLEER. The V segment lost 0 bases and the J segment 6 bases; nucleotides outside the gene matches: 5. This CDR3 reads CASSQDRTGGLQPQHF. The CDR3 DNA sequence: TGCGCCAGCAGCCAAGATAGGACAGGGGGGCTTCAGCCCCAGCATTTT.

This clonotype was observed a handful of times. The CDR3 region is CASSQDYRFRQQETQYF. CDR3 coding DNA: TGCGCCAGCAGCCAAGATTATAGATTTCGACAGCAAGAGACCCAGTACTTC. The chain combines TRBV4-3 with TRBJ2-5; TRBD1 might be the D (5 bases). Germline lookup yields CDR1 LGHNA and CDR2 YSLEER. The CDR3 contains 17 residues. V gave up 0 bases and J gave up 2 bases, with 16 bases separating them.

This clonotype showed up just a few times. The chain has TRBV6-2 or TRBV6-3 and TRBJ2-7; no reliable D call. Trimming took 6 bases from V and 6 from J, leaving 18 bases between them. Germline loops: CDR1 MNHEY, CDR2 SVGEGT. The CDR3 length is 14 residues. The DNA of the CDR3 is TGTGCCAGCAGCCTCCACGGGCCGCCCTTCGAGCAGTACTTC. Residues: CASSLHGPPFEQYF.

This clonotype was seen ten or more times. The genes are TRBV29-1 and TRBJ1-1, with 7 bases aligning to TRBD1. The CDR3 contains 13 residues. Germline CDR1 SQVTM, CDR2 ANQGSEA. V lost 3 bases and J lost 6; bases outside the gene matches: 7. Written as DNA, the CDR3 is TGCAGCGTTGATGCAGGGGGGGACCCTGAAGCTTTCTTT. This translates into CSVDAGGDPEAFF.

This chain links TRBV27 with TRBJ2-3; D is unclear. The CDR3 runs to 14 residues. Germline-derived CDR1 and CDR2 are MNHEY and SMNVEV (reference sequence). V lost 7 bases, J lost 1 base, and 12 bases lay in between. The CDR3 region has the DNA TGTGCCAGCACCCCGTCTCCTGGCACAGATACGCAGTATTTT. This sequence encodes CASTPSPGTDTQYF.

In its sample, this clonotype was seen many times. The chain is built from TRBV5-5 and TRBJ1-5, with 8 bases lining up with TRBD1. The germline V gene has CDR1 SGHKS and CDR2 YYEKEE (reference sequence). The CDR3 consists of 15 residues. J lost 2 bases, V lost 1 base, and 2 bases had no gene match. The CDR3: CASSLQDRGNQPQHF. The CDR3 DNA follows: TGTGCCAGCAGCTTGCAGGACAGGGGCAATCAGCCCCAGCATTTT.

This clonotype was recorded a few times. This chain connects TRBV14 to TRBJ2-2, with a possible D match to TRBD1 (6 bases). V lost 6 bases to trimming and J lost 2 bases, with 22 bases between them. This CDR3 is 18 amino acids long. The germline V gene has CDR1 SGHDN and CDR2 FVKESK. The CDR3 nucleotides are TGTGCCAGCAGTGACGGCCCGGGACACACCGGTAACACCGGGGAGCTGTTTTTT. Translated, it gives CASSDGPGHTGNTGELFF.

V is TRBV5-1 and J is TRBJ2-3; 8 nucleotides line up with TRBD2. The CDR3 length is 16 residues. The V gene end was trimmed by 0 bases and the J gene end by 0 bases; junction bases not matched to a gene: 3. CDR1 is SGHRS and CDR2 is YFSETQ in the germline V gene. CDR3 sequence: CASSLVLAGSTDTQYF. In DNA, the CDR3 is TGCGCCAGCAGCTTGGTCCTAGCGGGCAGCACAGATACGCAGTATTTT.